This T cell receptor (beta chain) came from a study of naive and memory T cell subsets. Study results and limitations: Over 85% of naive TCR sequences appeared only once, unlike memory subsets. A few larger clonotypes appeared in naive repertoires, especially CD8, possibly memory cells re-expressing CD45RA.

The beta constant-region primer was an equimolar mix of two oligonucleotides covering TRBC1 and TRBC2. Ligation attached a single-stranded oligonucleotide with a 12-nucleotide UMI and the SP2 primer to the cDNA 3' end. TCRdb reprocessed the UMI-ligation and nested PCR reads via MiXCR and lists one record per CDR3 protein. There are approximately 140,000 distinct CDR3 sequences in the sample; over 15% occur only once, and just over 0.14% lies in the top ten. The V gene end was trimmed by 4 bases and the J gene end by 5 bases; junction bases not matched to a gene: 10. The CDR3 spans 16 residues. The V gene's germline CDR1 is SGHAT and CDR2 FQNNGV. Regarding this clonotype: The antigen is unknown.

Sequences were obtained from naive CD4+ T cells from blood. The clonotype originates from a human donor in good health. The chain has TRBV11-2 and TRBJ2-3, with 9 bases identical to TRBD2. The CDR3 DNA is TGTGCCAGCAGCTCGGGCGGGGGGGTCGGCAGAGATACGCAGTATTTT. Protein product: CASSSGGGVGRDTQYF.